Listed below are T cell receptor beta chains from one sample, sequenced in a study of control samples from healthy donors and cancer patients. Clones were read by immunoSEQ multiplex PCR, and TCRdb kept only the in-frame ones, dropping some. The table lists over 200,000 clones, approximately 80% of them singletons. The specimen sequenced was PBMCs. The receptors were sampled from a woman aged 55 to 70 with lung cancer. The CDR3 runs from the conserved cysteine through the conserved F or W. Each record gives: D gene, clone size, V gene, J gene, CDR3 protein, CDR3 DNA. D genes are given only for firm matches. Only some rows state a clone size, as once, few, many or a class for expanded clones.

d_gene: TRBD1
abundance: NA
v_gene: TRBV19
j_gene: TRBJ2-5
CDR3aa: CASSRDRVSGVAQYF
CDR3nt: TGTGCCAGTAGCCGGGACAGGGTATCGGGGGTGGCCCAGTACTTC

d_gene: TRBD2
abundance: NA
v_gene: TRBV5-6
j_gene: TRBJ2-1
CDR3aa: CASSLVGLAVYNEQFF
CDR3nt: TGTGCCAGCAGCTTGGTGGGACTAGCGGTGTACAATGAGCAGTTCTTC

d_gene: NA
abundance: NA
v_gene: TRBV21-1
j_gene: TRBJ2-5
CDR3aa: CASSTGTGKGQETQYF
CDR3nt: TGTGCCAGCAGCACCGGGACAGGAAAGGGTCAAGAGACCCAGTACTTC

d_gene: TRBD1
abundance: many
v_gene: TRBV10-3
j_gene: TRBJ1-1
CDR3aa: CAISTPGQGNTEAFF
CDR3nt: TGTGCCATCAGTACACCTGGACAGGGGAACACTGAAGCTTTCTTT

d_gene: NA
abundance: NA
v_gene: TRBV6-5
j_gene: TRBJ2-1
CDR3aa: CASSLDSYNEQFF
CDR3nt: TGTGCCAGCAGCCTTGATTCCTACAATGAGCAGTTCTTC

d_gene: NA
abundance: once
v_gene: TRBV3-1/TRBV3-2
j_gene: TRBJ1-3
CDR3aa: CASRQAWAGSGNTIYF
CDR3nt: TGTGCCAGCAGGCAGGCCTGGGCAGGCTCTGGAAACACCATATATTTT

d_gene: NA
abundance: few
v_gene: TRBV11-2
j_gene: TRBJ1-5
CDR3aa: CASSPDGDQPQHF
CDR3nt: TGTGCCAGCAGCCCGGACGGAGATCAGCCCCAGCATTTT

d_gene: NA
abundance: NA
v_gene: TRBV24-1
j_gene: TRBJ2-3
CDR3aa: CATSDKDTQYF
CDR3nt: TGTGCCACCAGTGACAAAGATACGCAGTATTTT

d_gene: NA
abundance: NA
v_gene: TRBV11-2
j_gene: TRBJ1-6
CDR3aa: CASSLDLGGNSPLHF
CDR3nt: TGTGCCAGCAGCTTAGATTTAGGCGGGAATTCACCCCTCCACTTT

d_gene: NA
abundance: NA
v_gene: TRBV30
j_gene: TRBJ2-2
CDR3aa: CARTVQGRGTGELFF
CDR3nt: TGTGCTCGGACGGTACAGGGGAGGGGCACCGGGGAGCTGTTTTTT